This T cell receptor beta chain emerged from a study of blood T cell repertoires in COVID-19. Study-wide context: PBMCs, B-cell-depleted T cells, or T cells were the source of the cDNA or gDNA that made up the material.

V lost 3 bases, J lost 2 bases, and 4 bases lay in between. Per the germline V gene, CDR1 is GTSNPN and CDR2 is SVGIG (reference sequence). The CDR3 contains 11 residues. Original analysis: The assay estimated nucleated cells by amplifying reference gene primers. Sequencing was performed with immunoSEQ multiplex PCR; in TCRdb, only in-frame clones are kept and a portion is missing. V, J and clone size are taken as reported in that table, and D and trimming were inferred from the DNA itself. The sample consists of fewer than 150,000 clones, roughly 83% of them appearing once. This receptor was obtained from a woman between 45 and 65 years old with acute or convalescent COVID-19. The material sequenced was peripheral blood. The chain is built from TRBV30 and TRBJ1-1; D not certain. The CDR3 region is CAWSLNTEAFF. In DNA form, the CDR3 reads TGTGCCTGGAGCCTCAACACTGAAGCTTTCTTT.